One sample yielded the 12 T cell receptor beta chains listed below, sequenced in a study of neurological immune-mediated disorders. MiXCR, run by TCRdb on the 5' RACE reads, gives a single entry per CDR3 protein. The top ten clones hold roughly 20% of a sample with tens of thousands of distinct CDR3 sequences, approximately 10% of them seen once. The sequencing sample was made of PBMCs. These receptor sequences come from a middle-aged woman with HTLV-1-associated myelopathy (HAM/TSP).

This clonotype was counted ten times or more. The chain employs TRBV5-1 and TRBJ1-5; D is undetermined. There are 13 residues in the CDR3. The germline CDR1 and CDR2 sequences are SGHRS and YFSETQ. Between the trimmed V and J ends, which lost 0 bases and 9 bases, there was a span of 10 bases. The CDR3 is CASSLEGRGPQHF. The CDR3 DNA reads TGCGCCAGCAGCTTGGAGGGTCGTGGGCCCCAGCATTTT.

There are many counts of this clonotype. The rearrangement joins TRBV5-1 to TRBJ2-1; TRBD2 agrees at 13 bases. The junction had 7 bases not matched to a gene; V was cut back by 4 bases and J by 9 bases. CDR3 length: 15 amino acids. Germline assignment: CDR1 SGHRS and CDR2 YFSETQ. The CDR3 reads CASSDGLAGVGEQFF. In nucleotides, the CDR3 is TGCGCCAGCAGCGATGGACTAGCGGGGGTGGGTGAGCAGTTCTTC.

This rearrangement joins TRBV6-1 to TRBJ1-1; D is uncertain. This CDR3 comprises 14 residues. The V end was cut by 6 bases, the J end by 11 bases, with 22 bases between. Germline V lookup: CDR1 MNHNS, CDR2 SASEGT. The CDR3 spells CASSAPVNSDPAFF. The CDR3 DNA reads TGTGCCAGCAGCGCCCCAGTCAATTCAGACCCGGCTTTCTTT.

Points on this clonotype: It is likely a read error, because the conserved phenylalanine at the end of the CDR3 is missing. This sequence joins TRBV5-1 and TRBJ2-5; D might be TRBD1 or TRBD2, each matching 5 bases. The CDR3 consists of 15 residues. Trimming pared 0 bases from V and 2 bases from J, leaving 11 bases between. Germline values: CDR1 SGHRS, CDR2 YFSETQ. The CDR3 DNA sequence: TGCGCCAGCAGCTTGGCCACAGGAGGACAAGAGACCCAGTACTTA. Encoded protein: CASSLATGGQETQYL.

As for this clonotype: This may come from a read error, since a much larger clone is one base off. The chain carries TRBV10-3 and TRBJ2-1, with TRBD1 matching 7 bases. The junction had 11 bases not matched to a gene; V was cut back by 6 bases and J by 6 bases. This CDR3 has 15 residues. Germline V gives CDR1 ENHRY, CDR2 SYGVKD. The CDR3 loop reads CAISPGTATCNEQFF. The CDR3 DNA sequence: TGTGCCATCAGCCCGGGGACAGCGACATGCAATGAGCAGTTCTTC.

The sample holds many counts of this clonotype. The rearrangement joins TRBV11-3 to TRBJ2-2, with D perhaps being TRBD1 or TRBD2 (5 bases each). CDR1 SGHNT and CDR2 YENEEA come from the germline V gene. This CDR3 contains 15 residues. Between the trimmed V and J ends, which lost 2 bases and 4 bases, there was a span of 11 bases. CDR3 protein: CASSLRGGATGELFF. CDR3 sequence (DNA): TGTGCCAGCAGCTTACGGGGCGGTGCCACCGGGGAGCTGTTTTTT.

This clonotype was seen repeatedly, ten times or more. The chain carries TRBV2 and TRBJ2-3; unclear D gene. Germline assignment: CDR1 SNHLY and CDR2 FYNNEI. Trimming took off 4 bases at V and 5 bases at J, with 1 base between the two ends. This CDR3 has 10 residues. The CDR3: CASSGDTQYF. CDR3 nucleotide sequence: TGTGCCAGCAGTGGAGATACGCAGTATTTT.

This clonotype showed up just a few times. The CDR3, as DNA: TGTGCCAGTAGTATTGGTATCGGCAACTATGGCTACACCTTC. Residues: CASSIGIGNYGYTF. This chain connects TRBV19 to TRBJ1-2; D unresolved. The CDR3 is 14 amino acids. Germline V gives CDR1 LNHDA, CDR2 SQIVND (reference sequence). Trimming cost V 3 bases and J 2 bases, with 10 bases left between them.

A note on this clonotype: A much larger clonotype is one base distant, so this may be a read error. This CDR3 is CSSSLQGLGTEAFF. CDR3 sequence (DNA): TGTTCCAGCAGTCTACAGGGGCTTGGGACTGAAGCTTTCTTT. This chain links TRBV7-2 with TRBJ1-1, with TRBD1 identical over 7 bases. The CDR3 loop spans 14 amino acids. Per germline, CDR1 SGHTA and CDR2 FQGNSA.

J is TRBJ2-1 and V is TRBV18; a possible D gene is TRBD2 (6 bases). CDR3 length equals 16 residues. The germline V gene has CDR1 KGHSH and CDR2 LQKENI. V was trimmed by 4 bases and J by 7 bases, leaving 20 bases between them. The chain's CDR3 is CASSLKTSSRPNEQFF. The CDR3 DNA follows: TGTGCCAGCTCACTAAAGACTAGTTCCAGGCCAAATGAGCAGTTCTTC.

This clonotype was detected only a few times. J is TRBJ2-5 and V is TRBV5-8; TRBD2 might be the D (6 bases). Looked up from germline, CDR1 is SGHTS and CDR2 is YDEGEE. The CDR3 length is 16 residues. Between the trimmed V and J ends, which lost 1 base and 2 bases, there was a span of 15 bases. The CDR3 nucleotides are TGTGCCAGCAGCTTGCGGGGGACCAGTGGGCAAGAGACCCAGTACTTC. This codes for CASSLRGTSGQETQYF.

Many counts were recorded for this clonotype. This sequence joins TRBV4-1 and TRBJ2-4; D uncertain. This CDR3 comprises 17 residues. V lost 2 bases and J 5 bases, leaving 19 bases between the germline ends. Germline V gene lookup returns CDR1 MGHRA and CDR2 YSYEKL. The CDR3 sequence: CASSQRVDQLRQNIQYF. The CDR3 region has the DNA TGCGCCAGCAGCCAAAGGGTAGACCAGCTGAGACAAAACATTCAGTACTTC.